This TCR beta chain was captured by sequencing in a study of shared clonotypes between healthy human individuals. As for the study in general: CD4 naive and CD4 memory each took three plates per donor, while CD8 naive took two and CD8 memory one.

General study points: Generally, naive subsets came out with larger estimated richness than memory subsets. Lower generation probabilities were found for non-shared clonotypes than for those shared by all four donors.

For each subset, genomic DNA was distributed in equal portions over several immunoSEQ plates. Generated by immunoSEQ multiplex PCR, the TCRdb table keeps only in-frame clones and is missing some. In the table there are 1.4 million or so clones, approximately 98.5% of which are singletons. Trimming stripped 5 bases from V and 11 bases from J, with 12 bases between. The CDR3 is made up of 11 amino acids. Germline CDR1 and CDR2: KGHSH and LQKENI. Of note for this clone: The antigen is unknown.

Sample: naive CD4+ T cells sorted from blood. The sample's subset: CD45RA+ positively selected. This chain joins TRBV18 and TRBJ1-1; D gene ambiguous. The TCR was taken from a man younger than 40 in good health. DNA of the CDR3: TGTGCCAGCTCATACAGAGTGGGTGCTTTCTTT. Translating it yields CASSYRVGAFF.